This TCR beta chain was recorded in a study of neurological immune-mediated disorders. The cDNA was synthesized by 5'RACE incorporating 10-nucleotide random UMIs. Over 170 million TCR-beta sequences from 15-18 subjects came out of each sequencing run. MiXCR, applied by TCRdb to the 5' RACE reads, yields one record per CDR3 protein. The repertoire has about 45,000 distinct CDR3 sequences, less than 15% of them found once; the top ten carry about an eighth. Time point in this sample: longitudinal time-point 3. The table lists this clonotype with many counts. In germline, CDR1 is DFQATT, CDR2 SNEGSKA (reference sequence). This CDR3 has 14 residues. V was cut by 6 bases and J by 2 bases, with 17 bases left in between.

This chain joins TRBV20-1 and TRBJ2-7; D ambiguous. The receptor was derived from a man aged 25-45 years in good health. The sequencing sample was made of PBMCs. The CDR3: CSALATATTYEQYF. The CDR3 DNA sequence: TGCAGTGCCCTCGCCACAGCTACTACCTACGAGCAGTACTTC.